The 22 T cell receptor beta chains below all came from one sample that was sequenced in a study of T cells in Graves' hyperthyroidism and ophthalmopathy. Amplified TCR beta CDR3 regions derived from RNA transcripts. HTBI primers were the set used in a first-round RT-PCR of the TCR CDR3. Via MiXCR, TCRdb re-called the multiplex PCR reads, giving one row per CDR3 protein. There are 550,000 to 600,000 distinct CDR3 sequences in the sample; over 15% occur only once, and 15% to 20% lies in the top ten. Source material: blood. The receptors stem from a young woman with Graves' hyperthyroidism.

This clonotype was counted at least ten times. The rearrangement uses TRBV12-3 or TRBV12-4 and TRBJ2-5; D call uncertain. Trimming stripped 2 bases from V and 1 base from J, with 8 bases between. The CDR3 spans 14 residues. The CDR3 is CASSLFGLQETQYF. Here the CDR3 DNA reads TGTGCCAGCAGTTTATTCGGCCTCCAAGAGACCCAGTACTTC.

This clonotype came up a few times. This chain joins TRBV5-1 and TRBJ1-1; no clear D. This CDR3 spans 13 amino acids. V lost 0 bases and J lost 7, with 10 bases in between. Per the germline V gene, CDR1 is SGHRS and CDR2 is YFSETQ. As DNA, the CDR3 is TGCGCCAGCAGCTTGGGGGTGTGGGGTGAAGCTTTCTTT. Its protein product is CASSLGVWGEAFF.

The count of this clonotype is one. Written as DNA, the CDR3 is TGTGCCAGTACAAAGAAAGGACAGGGCGGCTATGGCTACACCTTC. It is translated as CASTKKGQGGYGYTF. This sequence joins TRBV19 and TRBJ1-2; 8 bases match TRBD1. The V segment lost 7 bases and the J segment 4 bases; nucleotides outside the gene matches: 11. Germline CDR1 LNHDA, CDR2 SQIVND (reference sequence). The CDR3 contains 15 residues.

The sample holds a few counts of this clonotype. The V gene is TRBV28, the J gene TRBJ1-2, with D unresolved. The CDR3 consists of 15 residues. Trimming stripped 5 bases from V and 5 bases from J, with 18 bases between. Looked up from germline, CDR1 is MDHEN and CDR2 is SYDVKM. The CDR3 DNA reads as TGTGCCAGCAGTCCTCGGGCTCTGAGTCGTTATGGCTACACCTTC. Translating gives CASSPRALSRYGYTF.

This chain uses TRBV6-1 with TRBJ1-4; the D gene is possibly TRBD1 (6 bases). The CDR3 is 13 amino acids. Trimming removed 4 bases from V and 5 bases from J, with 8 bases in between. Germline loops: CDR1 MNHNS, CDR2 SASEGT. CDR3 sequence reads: CASSGQGNEKLFF. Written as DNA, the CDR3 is TGTGCCAGCAGTGGCCAGGGGAATGAAAAACTGTTTTTT.

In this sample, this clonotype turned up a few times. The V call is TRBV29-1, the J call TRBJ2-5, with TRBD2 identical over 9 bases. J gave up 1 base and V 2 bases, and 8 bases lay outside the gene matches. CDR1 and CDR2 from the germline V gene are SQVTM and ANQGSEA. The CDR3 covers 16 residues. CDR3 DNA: TGCAGCGTTGAATCCCCGCGCGGGGGGGGCCAAGAGACCCAGTACTTC. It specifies CSVESPRGGGQETQYF.

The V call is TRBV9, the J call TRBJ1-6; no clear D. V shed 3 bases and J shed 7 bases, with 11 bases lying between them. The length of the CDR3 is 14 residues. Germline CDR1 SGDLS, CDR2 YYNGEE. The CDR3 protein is CASSATDENSPLHF. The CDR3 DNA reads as TGTGCCAGCAGCGCGACCGATGAAAATTCACCCCTCCACTTT. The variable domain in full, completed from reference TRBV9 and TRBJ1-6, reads DSGVTQTPKHLITATGQRVTLRCSPRSGDLSVYWYQQSLDQGLQFLIQYYNGEERAKGNILERFSAQQFPDLHSELNLSSLELGDSALYFCASSATDENSPLHFGNGTRLTVT.

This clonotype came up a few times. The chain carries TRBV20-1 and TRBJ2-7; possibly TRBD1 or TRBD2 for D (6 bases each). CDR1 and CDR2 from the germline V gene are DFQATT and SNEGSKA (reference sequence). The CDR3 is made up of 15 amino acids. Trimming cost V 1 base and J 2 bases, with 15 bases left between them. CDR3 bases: TGCAGTGCTAGAGTCGAGGGGGGAGGAGCCTACGAGCAGTACTTC. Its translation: CSARVEGGGAYEQYF.

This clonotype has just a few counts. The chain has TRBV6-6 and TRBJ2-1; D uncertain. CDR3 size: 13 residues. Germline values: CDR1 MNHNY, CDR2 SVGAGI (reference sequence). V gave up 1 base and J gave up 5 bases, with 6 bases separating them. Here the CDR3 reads CASSYFSDNEQFF. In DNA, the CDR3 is TGTGCCAGCAGTTACTTCAGCGACAATGAGCAGTTCTTC.

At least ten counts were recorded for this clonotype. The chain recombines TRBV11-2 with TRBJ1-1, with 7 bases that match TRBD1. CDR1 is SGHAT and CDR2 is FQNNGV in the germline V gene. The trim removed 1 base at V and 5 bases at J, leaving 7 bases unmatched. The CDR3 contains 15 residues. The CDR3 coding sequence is TGTGCCAGCAGCTTAGCCCGACAGGGAAGGACTGAAGCTTTCTTT. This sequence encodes CASSLARQGRTEAFF.

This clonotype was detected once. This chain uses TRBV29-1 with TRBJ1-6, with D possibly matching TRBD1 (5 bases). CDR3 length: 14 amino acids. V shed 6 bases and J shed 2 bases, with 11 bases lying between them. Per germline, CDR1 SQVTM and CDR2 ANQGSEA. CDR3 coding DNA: TGCAGCGTGGGGGAAGGGACCTATAATTCACCCCTCCACTTT. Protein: CSVGEGTYNSPLHF.

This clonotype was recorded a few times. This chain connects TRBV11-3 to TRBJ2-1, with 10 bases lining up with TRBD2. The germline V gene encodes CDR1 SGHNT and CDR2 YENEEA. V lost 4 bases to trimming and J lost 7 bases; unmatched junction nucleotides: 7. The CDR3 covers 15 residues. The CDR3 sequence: CASSSYPTSGNEQFF. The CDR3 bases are TGTGCCAGCAGCTCCTATCCGACTAGCGGGAATGAGCAGTTCTTC.

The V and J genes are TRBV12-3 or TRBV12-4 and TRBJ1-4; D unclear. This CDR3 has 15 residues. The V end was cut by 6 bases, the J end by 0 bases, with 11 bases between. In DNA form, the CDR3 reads TGTGCCAGCAGATCAAGCAGAGCAACTAATGAAAAACTGTTTTTT. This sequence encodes CASRSSRATNEKLFF.

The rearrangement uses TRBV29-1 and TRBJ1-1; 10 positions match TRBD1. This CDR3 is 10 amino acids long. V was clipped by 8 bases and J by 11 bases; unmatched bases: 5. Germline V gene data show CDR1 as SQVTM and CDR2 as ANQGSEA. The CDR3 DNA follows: TGCAGCACAAAGGACAGGGGGGCTTTCTTT. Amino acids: CSTKDRGAFF.

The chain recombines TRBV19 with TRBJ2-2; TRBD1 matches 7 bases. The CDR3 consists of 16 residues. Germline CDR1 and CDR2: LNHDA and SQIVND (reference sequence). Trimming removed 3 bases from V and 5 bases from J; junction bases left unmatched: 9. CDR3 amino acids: CASSMLYRGWTGELFF. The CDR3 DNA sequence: TGTGCCAGTAGTATGTTGTACAGGGGATGGACCGGGGAGCTGTTTTTT. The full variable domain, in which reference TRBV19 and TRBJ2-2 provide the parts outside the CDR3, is DGGITQSPKYLFRKEGQNVTLSCEQNLNHDAMYWYRQDPGQGLRLIYYSQIVNDFQKGDIAEGYSVSREKKESFPLTVTSAQKNPTAFYLCASSMLYRGWTGELFFGEGSRLTVL.

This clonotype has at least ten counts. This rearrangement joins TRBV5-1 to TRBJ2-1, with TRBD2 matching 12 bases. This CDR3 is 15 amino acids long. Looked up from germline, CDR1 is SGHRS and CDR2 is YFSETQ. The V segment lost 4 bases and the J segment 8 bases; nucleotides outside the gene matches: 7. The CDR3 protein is CASSGTSGRFDEQFF. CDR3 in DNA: TGCGCCAGCAGCGGCACTAGCGGGAGGTTCGATGAGCAGTTCTTC. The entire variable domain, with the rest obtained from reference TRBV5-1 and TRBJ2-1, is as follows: KAGVTQTPRYLIKTRGQQVTLSCSPISGHRSVSWYQQTPGQGLQFLFEYFSETQRNKGNFPGRFSGRQFSNSRSEMNVSTLELGDSALYLCASSGTSGRFDEQFFGPGTRLTVL.

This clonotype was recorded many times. Written as DNA, the CDR3 is TGTGCCAGCTCACCACCGTCTAGGTCGTACGCGCAGTATTTT. Protein: CASSPPSRSYAQYF. The V gene is TRBV18, the J gene TRBJ2-3; D remains unclear. This CDR3 region has 14 residues. V lost 0 bases and J lost 10, with 14 bases in between. Germline CDR1 is KGHSH and CDR2 is LQKENI.

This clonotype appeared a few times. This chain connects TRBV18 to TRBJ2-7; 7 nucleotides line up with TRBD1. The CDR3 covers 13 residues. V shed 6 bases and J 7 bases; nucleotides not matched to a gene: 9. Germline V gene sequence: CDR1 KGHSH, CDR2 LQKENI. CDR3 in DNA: TGTGCCAGCTCTCTACAGGGGATTGGTGAGCAGTACTTC. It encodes CASSLQGIGEQYF.

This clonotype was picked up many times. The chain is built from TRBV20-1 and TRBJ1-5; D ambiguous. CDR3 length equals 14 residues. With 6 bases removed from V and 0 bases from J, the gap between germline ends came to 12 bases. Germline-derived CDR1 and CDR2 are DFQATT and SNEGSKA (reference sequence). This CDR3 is CSAGPAYSNQPQHF. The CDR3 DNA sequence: TGCAGTGCCGGTCCAGCTTATAGCAATCAGCCCCAGCATTTT.

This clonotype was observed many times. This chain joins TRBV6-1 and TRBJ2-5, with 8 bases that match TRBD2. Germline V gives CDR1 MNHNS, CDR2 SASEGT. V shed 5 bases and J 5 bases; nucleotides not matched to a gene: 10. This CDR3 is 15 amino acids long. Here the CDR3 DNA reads TGTGCCAGCAGTTACCCTCGGGGGGGGGCCGAGACCCAGTACTTC. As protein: CASSYPRGGAETQYF.

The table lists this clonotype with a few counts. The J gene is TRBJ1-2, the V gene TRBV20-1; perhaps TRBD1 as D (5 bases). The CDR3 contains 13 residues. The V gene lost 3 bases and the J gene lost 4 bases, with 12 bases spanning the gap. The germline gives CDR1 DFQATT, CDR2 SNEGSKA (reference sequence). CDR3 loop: CSASPQGSYGYTF. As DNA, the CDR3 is TGCAGTGCTAGCCCCCAGGGATCCTATGGCTACACCTTC.

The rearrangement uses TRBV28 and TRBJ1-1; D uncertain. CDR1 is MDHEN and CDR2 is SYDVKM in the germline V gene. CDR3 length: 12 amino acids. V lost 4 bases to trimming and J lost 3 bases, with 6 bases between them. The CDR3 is CASSSWDTEAFF. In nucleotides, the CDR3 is TGTGCCAGCAGTTCCTGGGACACTGAAGCTTTCTTT. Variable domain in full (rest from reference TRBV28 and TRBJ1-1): DVKVTQSSRYLVKRTGEKVFLECVQDMDHENMFWYRQDPGLGLRLIYFSYDVKMKEKGDIPEGYSVSREKKERFSLILESASTNQTSMYLCASSSWDTEAFFGQGTRLTVV.